One and the same sample provided the 17 T cell receptor beta chains below, sequenced in a study of T cells in Graves' hyperthyroidism and ophthalmopathy. Authors of the study amplified TCR beta CDR3 regions from RNA transcripts. First-round RT-PCR with HTBI primers amplified the TCR CDR3 region. In TCRdb, the multiplex PCR reads were re-called with MiXCR into one record per CDR3 protein. The sample lists roughly 500,000 distinct CDR3 sequences; roughly 45% were seen once. The sample taken for sequencing was peripheral blood or thyroid tissue (not recorded which). All receptors derive from an adult woman with Graves' disease, either hyperthyroidism or ophthalmopathy (not recorded which).

This clonotype has a count of ten or more. This chain joins TRBV29-1 and TRBJ1-1, with TRBD1 matching 9 bases. Trimming took 6 bases from V and 4 from J; bases not matched to a gene: 9. The CDR3 totals 14 residues. Germline V lookup: CDR1 SQVTM, CDR2 ANQGSEA. The CDR3 loop reads CSVRGGQGGTEAFF. CDR3 sequence (DNA): TGCAGCGTCCGGGGGGGACAGGGTGGCACTGAAGCTTTCTTT.

Written as DNA, the CDR3 is TGCGCCAGCAGCTTAAACGGACGGGACGATGGCTACACCTTC. Its protein is CASSLNGRDDGYTF. The rearrangement links TRBV5-1 to TRBJ1-2; the D gene is possibly TRBD1 (5 bases). The ends were cut back, 2 bases at V and 6 bases at J, with 14 bases in the middle. Germline loops: CDR1 SGHRS, CDR2 YFSETQ. The CDR3 loop spans 14 amino acids.

This clonotype was seen many times. The rearrangement links TRBV20-1 to TRBJ1-3; D unresolved. The CDR3 totals 13 residues. The V and J ends lost 7 bases and 0 bases respectively, with 10 bases between them. The germline V gene has CDR1 DFQATT and CDR2 SNEGSKA (reference sequence). The DNA of the CDR3 is TGCAGTGTACGGACGAACTCTGGAAACACCATATATTTT. Amino acids: CSVRTNSGNTIYF.

The table lists this clonotype with a few counts. In DNA, the CDR3 is TGTGCCAGCAGCTTAATTAGCGGGAAACGCGAGCAGTACTTC. Its translation: CASSLISGKREQYF. J is TRBJ2-7 and V is TRBV7-9; TRBD2 aligns across 8 bases. V lost 2 bases and J lost 6; bases outside the gene matches: 6. The CDR3 is made up of 14 amino acids. CDR1 is SEHNR and CDR2 is FQNEAQ in the germline V gene (reference sequence). The full variable domain, rest sourced from reference TRBV7-9 and TRBJ2-7, is DTGVSQNPRHKITKRGQNVTFRCDPISEHNRLYWYRQTLGQGPEFLTYFQNEAQLEKSRLLSDRFSAERPKGSFSTLEIQRTEQGDSAMYLCASSLISGKREQYFGPGTRLTVT.

This clonotype was recorded at least ten times. This sequence joins TRBV5-1 and TRBJ2-7, with a weak D call TRBD2 (6 bases). Germline V gene lookup returns CDR1 SGHRS and CDR2 YFSETQ. V dropped 3 bases and J dropped 5 bases, with 12 bases sitting between them. The CDR3 contains 13 residues. CDR3 sequence reads: CASSSGWGDEQYF. CDR3 bases: TGCGCCAGCAGCTCTGGTTGGGGGGACGAGCAGTACTTC.

This clonotype has a count of ten or more. The rearrangement links TRBV9 to TRBJ1-2, with 8 bases lining up with TRBD1. The V and J ends lost 0 bases and 10 bases, in that order; junction bases with no gene match: 8. CDR1 is SGDLS, CDR2 YYNGEE, per germline. The CDR3 spans 14 residues. The CDR3 sequence: CASSVEWTGFDYTF. CDR3 DNA sequence: TGTGCCAGCAGCGTAGAGTGGACAGGGTTCGACTACACCTTC.

On this clonotype itself: This may stem from a read error, because a much larger clone lies one nucleotide away. The CDR3: CASGLGLGQLGNQPQHF. Here the CDR3 DNA reads TGTGCCAGCGGCTTAGGGCTAGGGCAGTTGGGCAATCAGCCCCAGCATTTT. The chain combines TRBV7-8 with TRBJ1-5, with unresolved D. Looked up from germline, CDR1 is SGHVS and CDR2 is FQNEAQ. The CDR3 consists of 17 residues.

In its sample, this clonotype was seen many times. An end of the junction differs from the germline gene, which may be a read error. The chain uses TRBV29-1 and TRBJ2-2; D not resolved. The length of the CDR3 is 14 residues. Looked up from germline, CDR1 is SQVTM and CDR2 is ANQGSEA. The CDR3 coding sequence is TGCAGCGCAACCCGCAGCCTCAACACCGGAGAGCTGTTTTTT. Translating it yields CSATRSLNTGELFF.

The V call is TRBV2, the J call TRBJ2-7, with TRBD2 as a possible D gene (6 bases). Germline CDR1 SNHLY, CDR2 FYNNEI. This CDR3 is built from 14 residues. The V end lost 6 bases, the J end lost 0 bases, and 12 bases lay between the germline ends. The CDR3: CASRVDGSSYEQYF. The CDR3 DNA is TGTGCCAGCAGGGTGGACGGGAGCTCCTACGAGCAGTACTTC. Filled out from reference TRBV2 and TRBJ2-7, the complete variable domain reads EPEVTQTPSHQVTQMGQEVILRCVPISNHLYFYWYRQILGQKVEFLVSFYNNEISEKSEIFDDQFSVERPDGSNFTLKIRSTKLEDSAMYFCASRVDGSSYEQYFGPGTRLTVT.

V and J are TRBV24-1 and TRBJ2-5, with 15 positions matching TRBD2. Germline lookup yields CDR1 KGHDR and CDR2 SFDVKD. CDR3 size: 14 residues. The V and J ends lost 9 bases and 4 bases, in that order; junction bases with no gene match: 2. CDR3 sequence (DNA): TGTGCCACCGGGGGACTAGCGGGAGGAGAGACCCAGTACTTC. Protein sequence: CATGGLAGGETQYF.

This clonotype was seen ten or more times. The V and J genes are TRBV6-2 or TRBV6-3 and TRBJ1-1; D unclear. Germline loops: CDR1 MNHEY, CDR2 SVGEGT. The CDR3 spans 12 residues. V lost 4 bases to trimming and J lost 5 bases, with 8 bases between them. The CDR3 nucleotides read TGTGCCAGCAGTTCCGCTCTAACTGAAGCTTTCTTT. Protein product: CASSSALTEAFF.

V gene TRBV5-4 combines with J gene TRBJ1-2; TRBD1 might be the D (6 bases). Deletions cut 4 bases from V and 3 bases from J, with 16 bases between. The CDR3 is 15 residues long. The germline V gene has CDR1 SGHNT and CDR2 YYREEE (reference sequence). Here the CDR3 reads CASSREQGFDYGYTF. The CDR3 nucleotides read TGTGCCAGCAGCCGCGAACAGGGTTTTGACTATGGCTACACCTTC.

This clonotype was seen many times. V and J are TRBV7-9 and TRBJ2-5; 8 nucleotides align to TRBD2. CDR3 size: 14 residues. Germline CDR1 is SEHNR and CDR2 is FQNEAQ (reference sequence). With 7 bases clipped from V and 7 bases from J, the junction kept 11 bases outside the gene matches. CDR3 bases: TGTGCCAGCAACCAAGCGGGAGTTCGTGGGACCCAGTACTTC. It yields the protein CASNQAGVRGTQYF.

This clonotype was recorded many times. The J gene is TRBJ1-4, the V gene TRBV5-6; D unclear. The CDR3 runs 13 residues. V shed 3 bases and J shed 0 bases, with 3 bases lying between them. Germline loops: CDR1 SGHDT, CDR2 YYEEEE. CDR3 amino acids: CASSSTTNEKLFF. The CDR3 nucleotides are TGTGCCAGCAGCTCTACAACTAATGAAAAACTGTTTTTT. Supplemented by reference TRBV5-6 and TRBJ1-4, the full variable domain reads DAGVTQSPTHLIKTRGQQVTLRCSPKSGHDTVSWYQQALGQGPQFIFQYYEEEERQRGNFPDRFSGHQFPNYSSELNVNALLLGDSALYLCASSSTTNEKLFFGSGTQLSVL.

This clonotype was seen repeatedly, ten times or more. This sequence joins TRBV19 and TRBJ2-5; 7 bases are a match to TRBD2. V shed 1 base and J 5 bases; nucleotides not matched to a gene: 1. CDR3 length: 13 amino acids. Germline loops: CDR1 LNHDA, CDR2 SQIVND (reference sequence). CDR3 nucleotide sequence: TGTGCCAGTAGTATAGGGCGGGAGGAGACCCAGTACTTC. Protein sequence: CASSIGREETQYF.

The chain recombines TRBV15 with TRBJ1-2; a weak D match, TRBD1 (6 bases). Trimming shortened V by 3 bases and J by 5 bases, and 16 bases separated the two germline ends. This CDR3 contains 15 residues. Germline lookup yields CDR1 LNHNV and CDR2 YYDKDF (reference sequence). This chain's CDR3 is CATSSYRESSYGYTF. DNA of the CDR3: TGTGCCACCAGCAGCTACAGGGAGTCGAGTTATGGCTACACCTTC.

The chain's CDR3 is CASSPGADQPQHF. In DNA form, the CDR3 reads TGTGCCAGCTCACCAGGGGCGGATCAGCCCCAGCATTTT. This chain links TRBV18 with TRBJ1-5; TRBD1 might be the D (5 bases). The CDR3 has 13 residues. With 2 bases removed from V and 5 bases from J, the gap between germline ends came to 7 bases. The germline gives CDR1 KGHSH, CDR2 LQKENI. The variable domain in full, completed from reference TRBV18 and TRBJ1-5, reads NAGVMQNPRHLVRRRGQEARLRCSPMKGHSHVYWYRQLPEEGLKFMVYLQKENIIDESGMPKERFSAEFPKEGPSILRIQQVVRGDSAAYFCASSPGADQPQHFGDGTRLSIL.